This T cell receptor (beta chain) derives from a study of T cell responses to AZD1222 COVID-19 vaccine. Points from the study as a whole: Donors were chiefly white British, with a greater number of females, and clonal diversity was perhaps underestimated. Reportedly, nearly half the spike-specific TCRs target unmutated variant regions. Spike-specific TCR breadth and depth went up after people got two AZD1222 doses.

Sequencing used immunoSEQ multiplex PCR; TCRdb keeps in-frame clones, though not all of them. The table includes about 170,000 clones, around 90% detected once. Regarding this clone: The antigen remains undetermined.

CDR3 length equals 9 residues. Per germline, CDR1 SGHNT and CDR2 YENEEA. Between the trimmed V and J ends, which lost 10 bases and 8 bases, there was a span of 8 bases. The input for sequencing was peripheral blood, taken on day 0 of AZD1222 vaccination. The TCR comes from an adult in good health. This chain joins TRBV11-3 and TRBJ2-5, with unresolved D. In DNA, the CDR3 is TGTGCCACCCTCTCTACCCAGTACTTC. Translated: CATLSTQYF. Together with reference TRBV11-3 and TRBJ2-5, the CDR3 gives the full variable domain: EAGVVQSPRYKIIEKKQPVAFWCNPISGHNTLYWYLQNLGQGPELLIRYENEEAVDDSQLPKDRFSAERLKGVDSTLKIQPAELGDSAVYLCATLSTQYFGPGTRLLVL.